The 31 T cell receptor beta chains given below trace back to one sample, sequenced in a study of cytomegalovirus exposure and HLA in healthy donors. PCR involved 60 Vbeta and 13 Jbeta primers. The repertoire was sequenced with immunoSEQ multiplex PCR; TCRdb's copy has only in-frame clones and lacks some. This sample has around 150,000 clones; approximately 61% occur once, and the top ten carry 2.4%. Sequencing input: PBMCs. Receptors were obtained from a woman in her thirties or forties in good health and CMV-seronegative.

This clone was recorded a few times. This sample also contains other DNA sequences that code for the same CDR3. DNA of the CDR3: TGTGCCAGCAGTGACAGGGGAGGCAATCAGCCCCAGCATTTT. As protein: CASSDRGGNQPQHF. The chain employs TRBV2 and TRBJ1-5; D may be TRBD1 (6 bases). Trimming took off 3 bases at V and 2 bases at J, with 8 bases between the two ends. The CDR3 extends over 14 amino acids. The V gene's germline CDR1 is SNHLY and CDR2 FYNNEI. The full variable domain, completed using reference TRBV2 and TRBJ1-5, is EPEVTQTPSHQVTQMGQEVILRCVPISNHLYFYWYRQILGQKVEFLVSFYNNEISEKSEIFDDQFSVERPDGSNFTLKIRSTKLEDSAMYFCASSDRGGNQPQHFGDGTRLSIL.

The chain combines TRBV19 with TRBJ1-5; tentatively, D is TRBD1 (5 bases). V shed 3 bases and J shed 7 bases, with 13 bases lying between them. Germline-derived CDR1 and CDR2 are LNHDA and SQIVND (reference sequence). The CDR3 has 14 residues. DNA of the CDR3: TGTGCCAGTAGTATGCGGGGAGGGGAACAGCCCCAGCATTTT. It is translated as CASSMRGGEQPQHF.

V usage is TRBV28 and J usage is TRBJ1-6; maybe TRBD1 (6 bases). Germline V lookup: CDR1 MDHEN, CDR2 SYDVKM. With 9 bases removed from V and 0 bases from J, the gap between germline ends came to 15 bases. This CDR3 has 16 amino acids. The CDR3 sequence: CASHGQSSSYNSPLHF. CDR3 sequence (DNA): TGTGCCAGTCATGGACAGAGCAGCTCCTATAATTCACCCCTCCACTTT.

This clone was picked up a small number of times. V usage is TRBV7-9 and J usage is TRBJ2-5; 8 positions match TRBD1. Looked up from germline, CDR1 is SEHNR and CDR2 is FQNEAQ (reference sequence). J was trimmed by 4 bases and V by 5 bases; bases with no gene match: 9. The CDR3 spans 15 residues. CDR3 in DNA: TGTGCCAGCAGCACCGGACAGGGTCTGTCAGAGACCCAGTACTTC. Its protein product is CASSTGQGLSETQYF.

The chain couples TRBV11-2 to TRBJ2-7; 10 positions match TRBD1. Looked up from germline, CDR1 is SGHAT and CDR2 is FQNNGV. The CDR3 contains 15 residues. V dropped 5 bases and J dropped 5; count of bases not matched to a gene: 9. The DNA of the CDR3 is TGTGCCAGCAGCCGGAACCGGGACAGGGGCCACGAGCAGTACTTC. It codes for CASSRNRDRGHEQYF.

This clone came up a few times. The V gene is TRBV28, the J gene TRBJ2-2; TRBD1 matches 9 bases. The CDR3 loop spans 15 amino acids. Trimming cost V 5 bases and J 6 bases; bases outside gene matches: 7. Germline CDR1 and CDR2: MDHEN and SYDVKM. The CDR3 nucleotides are TGTGCCAGCAGTCAATGGGACAGGGCGGCCGGGGAGCTGTTTTTT. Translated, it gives CASSQWDRAAGELFF. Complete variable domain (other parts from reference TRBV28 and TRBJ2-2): DVKVTQSSRYLVKRTGEKVFLECVQDMDHENMFWYRQDPGLGLRLIYFSYDVKMKEKGDIPEGYSVSREKKERFSLILESASTNQTSMYLCASSQWDRAAGELFFGEGSRLTVL.

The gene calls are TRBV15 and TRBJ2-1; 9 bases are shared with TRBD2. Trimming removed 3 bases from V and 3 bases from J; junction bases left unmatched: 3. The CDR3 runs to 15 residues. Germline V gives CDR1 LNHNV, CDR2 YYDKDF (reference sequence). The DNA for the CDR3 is TGTGCCACCAGCAGTACTAGCGGGTTCTACAATGAGCAGTTCTTC. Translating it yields CATSSTSGFYNEQFF.

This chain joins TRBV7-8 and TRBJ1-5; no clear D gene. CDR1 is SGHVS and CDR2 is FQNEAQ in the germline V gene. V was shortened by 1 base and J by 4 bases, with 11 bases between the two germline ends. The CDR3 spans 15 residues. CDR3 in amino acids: CASSLGERVNQPQHF. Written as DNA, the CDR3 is TGTGCCAGCAGCTTAGGGGAGCGGGTGAATCAGCCCCAGCATTTT.

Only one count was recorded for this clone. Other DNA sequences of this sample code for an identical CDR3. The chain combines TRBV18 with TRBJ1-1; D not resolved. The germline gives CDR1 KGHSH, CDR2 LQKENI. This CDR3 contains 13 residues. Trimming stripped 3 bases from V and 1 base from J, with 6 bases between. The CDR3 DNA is TGTGCCAGCTCACCTAACGGGAACACTGAAGCTTTCTTT. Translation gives CASSPNGNTEAFF.

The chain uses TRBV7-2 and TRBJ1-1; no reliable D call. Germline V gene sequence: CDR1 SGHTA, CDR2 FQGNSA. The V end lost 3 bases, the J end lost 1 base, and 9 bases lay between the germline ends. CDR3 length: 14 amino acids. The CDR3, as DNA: TGTGCCAGCAGCTTTCAGAACAGGAACACTGAAGCTTTCTTT. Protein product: CASSFQNRNTEAFF.

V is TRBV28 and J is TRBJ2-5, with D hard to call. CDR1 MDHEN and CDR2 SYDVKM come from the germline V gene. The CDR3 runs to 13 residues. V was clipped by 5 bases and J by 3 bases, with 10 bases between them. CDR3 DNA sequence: TGTGCCAGCAGTCCCTACTCTGAAGAGACCCAGTACTTC. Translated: CASSPYSEETQYF.

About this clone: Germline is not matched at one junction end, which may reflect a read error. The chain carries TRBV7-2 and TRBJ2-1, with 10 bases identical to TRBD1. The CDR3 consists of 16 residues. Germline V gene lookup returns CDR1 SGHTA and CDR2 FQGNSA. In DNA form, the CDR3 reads TGTGCCCGCAGCTCGTCCGGGACAGGGGCCTACAATGAGCAGTTCTTC. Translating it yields CARSSSGTGAYNEQFF.

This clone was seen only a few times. The CDR3 here is CASKDSLYGYTF. For the CDR3, the DNA is TGTGCCAGCAAAGACAGCCTCTATGGCTACACCTTC. V usage is TRBV6-5 and J usage is TRBJ1-2; D perhaps matches TRBD1 (5 bases). The germline V gene encodes CDR1 MNHEY and CDR2 SVGAGI. This CDR3 region has 12 residues. The V end lost 7 bases, the J end lost 4 bases, and 10 bases lay between the germline ends.

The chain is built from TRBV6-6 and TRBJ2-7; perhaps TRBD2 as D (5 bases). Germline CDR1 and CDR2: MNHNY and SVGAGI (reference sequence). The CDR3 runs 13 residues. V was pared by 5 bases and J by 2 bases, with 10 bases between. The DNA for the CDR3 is TGTGCCAGCAGTAGGGAGCCTACCTACGAGCAGTACTTC. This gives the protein CASSREPTYEQYF.

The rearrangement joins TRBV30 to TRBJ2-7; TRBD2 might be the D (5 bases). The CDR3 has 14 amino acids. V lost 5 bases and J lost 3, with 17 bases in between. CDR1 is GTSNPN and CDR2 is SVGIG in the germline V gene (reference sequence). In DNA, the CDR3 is TGTGCCTGGGCCCCCCTGCGGGCGGGCTACGAGCAGTACTTC. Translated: CAWAPLRAGYEQYF. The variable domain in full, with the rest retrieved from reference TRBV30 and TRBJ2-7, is SQTIHQWPATLVQPVGSPLSLECTVEGTSNPNLYWYRQAAGRGLQLLFYSVGIGQISSEVPQNLSASRPQDRQFILSSKKLLLSDSGFYLCAWAPLRAGYEQYFGPGTRLTVT.

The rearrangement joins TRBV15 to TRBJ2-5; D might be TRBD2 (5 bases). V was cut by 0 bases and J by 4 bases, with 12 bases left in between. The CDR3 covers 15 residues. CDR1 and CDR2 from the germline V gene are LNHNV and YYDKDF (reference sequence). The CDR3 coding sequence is TGTGCCACCAGCAGAGACCCTCGGGGATCAGAGACCCAGTACTTC. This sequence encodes CATSRDPRGSETQYF. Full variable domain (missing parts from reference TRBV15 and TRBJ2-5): DAMVIQNPRYQVTQFGKPVTLSCSQTLNHNVMYWYQQKSSQAPKLLFHYYDKDFNNEADTPDNFQSRRPNTSFCFLDIRSPGLGDTAMYLCATSRDPRGSETQYFGPGTRLLVL.

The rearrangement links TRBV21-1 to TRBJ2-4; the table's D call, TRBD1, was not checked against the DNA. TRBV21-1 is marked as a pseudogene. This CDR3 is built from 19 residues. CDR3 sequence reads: CASSKTAGVKSLAKNIQYF. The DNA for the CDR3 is TGTGCCAGCAGCAAAACCGCAGGCGTCAAATCCCTAGCCAAAAACATTCAGTACTTC.

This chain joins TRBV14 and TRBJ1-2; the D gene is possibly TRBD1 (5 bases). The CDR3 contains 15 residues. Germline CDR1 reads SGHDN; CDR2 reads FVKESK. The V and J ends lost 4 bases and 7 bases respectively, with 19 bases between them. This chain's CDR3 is CASSPLGTPEGGYTF. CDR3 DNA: TGTGCCAGCAGCCCGCTGGGGACTCCCGAGGGTGGCTACACCTTC.

The CDR3 DNA sequence: TGTGCCAGCAGCCAAGATCCGTGGGCTAGCGGGGGTCTGAATGAGCAGTTCTTC. Its translation is CASSQDPWASGGLNEQFF. The gene calls are TRBV14 and TRBJ2-1; 10 nucleotides line up with TRBD2. The length of the CDR3 is 18 residues. Germline CDR1 SGHDN, CDR2 FVKESK. V trimming: 0 bases; J trimming: 7 bases; junction bases outside the gene matches: 12.

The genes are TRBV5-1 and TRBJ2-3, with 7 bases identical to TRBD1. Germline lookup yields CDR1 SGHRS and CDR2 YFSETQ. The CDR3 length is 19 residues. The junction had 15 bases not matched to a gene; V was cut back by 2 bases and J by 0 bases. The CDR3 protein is CASSFRGPSGGVSTDTQYF. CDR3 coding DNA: TGCGCCAGCAGCTTCCGGGGCCCCTCAGGGGGAGTTAGCACAGATACGCAGTATTTT.

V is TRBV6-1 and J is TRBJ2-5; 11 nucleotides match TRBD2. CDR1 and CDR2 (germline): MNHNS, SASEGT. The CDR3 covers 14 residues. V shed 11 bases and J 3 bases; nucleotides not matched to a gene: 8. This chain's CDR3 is CAASIAGGKETQYF. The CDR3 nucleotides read TGTGCCGCCTCCATAGCGGGGGGGAAAGAGACCCAGTACTTC.

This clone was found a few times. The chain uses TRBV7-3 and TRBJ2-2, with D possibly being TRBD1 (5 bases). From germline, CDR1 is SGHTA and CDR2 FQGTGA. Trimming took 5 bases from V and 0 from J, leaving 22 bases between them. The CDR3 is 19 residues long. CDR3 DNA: TGTGCCAGCAGCCTAATGGGGCTAGGAATCGTCACGAACACCGGGGAGCTGTTTTTT. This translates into CASSLMGLGIVTNTGELFF.

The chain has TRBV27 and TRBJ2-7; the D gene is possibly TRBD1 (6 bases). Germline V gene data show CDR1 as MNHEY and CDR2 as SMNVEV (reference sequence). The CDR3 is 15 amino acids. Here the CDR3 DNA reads TGTGCCAGCAGTTTTAATCCTCCTGGACAGCGCGGGTTAAAGGTC. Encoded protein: CASSFNPPGQRGLKV.

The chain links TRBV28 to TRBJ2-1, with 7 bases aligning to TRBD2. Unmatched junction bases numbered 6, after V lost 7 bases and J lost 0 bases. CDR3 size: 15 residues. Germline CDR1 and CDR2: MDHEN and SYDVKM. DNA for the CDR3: TGTGCCAGCAAGGTTCCGGGGGGCTCCTACAATGAGCAGTTCTTC. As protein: CASKVPGGSYNEQFF.

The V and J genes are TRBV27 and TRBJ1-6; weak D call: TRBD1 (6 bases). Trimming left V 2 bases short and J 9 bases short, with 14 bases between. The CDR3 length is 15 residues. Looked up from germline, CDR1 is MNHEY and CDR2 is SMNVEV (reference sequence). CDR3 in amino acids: CASSLDSGAGSPLHF. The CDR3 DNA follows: TGTGCCAGCAGTTTAGACTCAGGGGCGGGTTCACCCCTCCACTTT.

The CDR3 loop reads CASSRDPLTGGTEAFF. CDR3 nucleotides: TGCGCCAGCAGCCGCGATCCCTTAACCGGAGGCACTGAAGCTTTCTTT. This chain connects TRBV5-1 to TRBJ1-1; D not resolved. The germline gives CDR1 SGHRS, CDR2 YFSETQ. The CDR3 extends over 16 amino acids. Trimming took 4 bases from V and 4 from J, leaving 20 bases between them.

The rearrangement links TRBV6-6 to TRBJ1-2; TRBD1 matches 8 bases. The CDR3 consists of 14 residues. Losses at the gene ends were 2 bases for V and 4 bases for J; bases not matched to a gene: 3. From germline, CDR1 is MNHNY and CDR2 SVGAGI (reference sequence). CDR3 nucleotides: TGTGCCAGCAGTTACGACAGGGGACCCTATGGCTACACCTTC. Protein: CASSYDRGPYGYTF.

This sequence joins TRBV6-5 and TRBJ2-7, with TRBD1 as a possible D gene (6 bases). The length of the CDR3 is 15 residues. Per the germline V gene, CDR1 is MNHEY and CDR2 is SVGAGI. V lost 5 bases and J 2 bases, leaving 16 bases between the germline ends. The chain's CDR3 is CASSRVETGPYEQYF. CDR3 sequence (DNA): TGTGCCAGCAGTCGGGTCGAGACAGGTCCCTACGAGCAGTACTTC.

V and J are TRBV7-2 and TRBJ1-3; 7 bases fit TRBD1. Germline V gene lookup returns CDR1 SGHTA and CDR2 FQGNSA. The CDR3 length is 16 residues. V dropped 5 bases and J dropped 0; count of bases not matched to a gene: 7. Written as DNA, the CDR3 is TGTGCCAGCAGCCAGGGACAGCCAAGCTCTGGAAACACCATATATTTT. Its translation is CASSQGQPSSGNTIYF.

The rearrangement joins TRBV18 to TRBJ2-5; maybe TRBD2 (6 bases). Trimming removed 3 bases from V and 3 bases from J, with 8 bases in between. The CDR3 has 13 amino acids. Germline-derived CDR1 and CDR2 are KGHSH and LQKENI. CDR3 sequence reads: CASSPGEEETQYF. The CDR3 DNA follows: TGTGCCAGCTCACCGGGGGAGGAAGAGACCCAGTACTTC.

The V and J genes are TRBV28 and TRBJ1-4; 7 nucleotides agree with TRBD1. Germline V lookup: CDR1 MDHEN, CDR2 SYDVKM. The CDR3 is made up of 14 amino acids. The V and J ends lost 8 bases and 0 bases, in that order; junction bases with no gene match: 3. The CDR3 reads CASRQGSTNEKLFF. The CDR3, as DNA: TGTGCCAGCCGACAGGGCTCAACTAATGAAAAACTGTTTTTT.